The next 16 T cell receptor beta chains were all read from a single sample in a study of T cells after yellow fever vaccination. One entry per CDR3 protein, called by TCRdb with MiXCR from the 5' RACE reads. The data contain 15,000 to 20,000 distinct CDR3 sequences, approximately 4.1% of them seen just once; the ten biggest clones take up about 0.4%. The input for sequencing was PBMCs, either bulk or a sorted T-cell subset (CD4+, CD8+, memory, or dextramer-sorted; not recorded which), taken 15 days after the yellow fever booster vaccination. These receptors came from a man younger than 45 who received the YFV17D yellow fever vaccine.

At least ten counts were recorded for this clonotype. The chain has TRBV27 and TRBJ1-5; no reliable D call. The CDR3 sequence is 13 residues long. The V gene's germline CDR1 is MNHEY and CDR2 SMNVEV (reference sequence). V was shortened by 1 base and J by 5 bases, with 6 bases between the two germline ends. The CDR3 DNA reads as TGTGCCAGCAGTTTATTTCTAGATCAGCCCCAGCATTTT. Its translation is CASSLFLDQPQHF.

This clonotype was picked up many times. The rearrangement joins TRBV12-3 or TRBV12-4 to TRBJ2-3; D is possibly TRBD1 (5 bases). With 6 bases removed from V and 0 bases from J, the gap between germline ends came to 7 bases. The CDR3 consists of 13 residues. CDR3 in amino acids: CASRGVSTDTQYF. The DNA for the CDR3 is TGTGCCAGCAGAGGGGTTAGCACAGATACGCAGTATTTT.

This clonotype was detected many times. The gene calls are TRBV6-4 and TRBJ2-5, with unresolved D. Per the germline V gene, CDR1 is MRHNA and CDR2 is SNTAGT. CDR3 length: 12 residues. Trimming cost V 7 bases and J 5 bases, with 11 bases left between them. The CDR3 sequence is CASMNPRETQYF. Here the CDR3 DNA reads TGTGCCAGCATGAACCCGCGGGAGACCCAGTACTTC.

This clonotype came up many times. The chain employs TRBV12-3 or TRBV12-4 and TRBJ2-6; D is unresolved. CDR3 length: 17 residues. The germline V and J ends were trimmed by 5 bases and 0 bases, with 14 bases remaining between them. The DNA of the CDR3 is TGTGCCAGCAGTCCCCCCTTTTTCGACTCTGGGGCCAACGTCCTGACTTTC. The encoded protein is CASSPPFFDSGANVLTF.

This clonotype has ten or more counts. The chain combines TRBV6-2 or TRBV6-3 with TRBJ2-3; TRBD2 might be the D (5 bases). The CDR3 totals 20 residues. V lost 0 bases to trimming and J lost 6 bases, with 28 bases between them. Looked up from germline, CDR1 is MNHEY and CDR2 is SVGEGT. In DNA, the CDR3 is TGTGCCAGCAGTTACTCTCAAGACTTGGGAGTAGGTGCCTCACAGGATACGCAGTATTTT. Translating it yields CASSYSQDLGVGASQDTQYF.

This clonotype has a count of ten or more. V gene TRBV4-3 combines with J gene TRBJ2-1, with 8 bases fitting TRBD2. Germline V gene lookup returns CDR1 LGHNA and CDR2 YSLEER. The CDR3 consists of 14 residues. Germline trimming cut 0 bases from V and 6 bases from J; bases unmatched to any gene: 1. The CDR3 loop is CASSQEGLGNEQFF. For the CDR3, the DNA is TGCGCCAGCAGCCAAGAGGGACTAGGCAATGAGCAGTTCTTC.

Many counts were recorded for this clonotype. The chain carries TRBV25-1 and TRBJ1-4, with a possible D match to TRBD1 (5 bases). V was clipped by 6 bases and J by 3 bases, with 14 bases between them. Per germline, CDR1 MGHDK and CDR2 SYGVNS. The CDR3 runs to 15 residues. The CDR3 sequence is CASSLGGGANEKLFF. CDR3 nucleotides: TGTGCCAGCAGCCTCGGGGGAGGAGCTAATGAAAAACTGTTTTTT. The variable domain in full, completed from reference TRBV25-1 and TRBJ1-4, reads EADIYQTPRYLVIGTGKKITLECSQTMGHDKMYWYQQDPGMELHLIHYSYGVNSTEKGDLSSESTVSRIRTEHFPLTLESARPSHTSQYLCASSLGGGANEKLFFGSGTQLSVL.

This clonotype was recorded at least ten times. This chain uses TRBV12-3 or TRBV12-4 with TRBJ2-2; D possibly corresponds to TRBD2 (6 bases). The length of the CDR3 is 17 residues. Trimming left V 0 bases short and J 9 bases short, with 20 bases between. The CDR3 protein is CASSLAGAGSPSRELFF. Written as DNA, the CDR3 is TGTGCCAGCAGTTTAGCAGGGGCGGGAAGTCCCAGTAGGGAGCTGTTTTTT.

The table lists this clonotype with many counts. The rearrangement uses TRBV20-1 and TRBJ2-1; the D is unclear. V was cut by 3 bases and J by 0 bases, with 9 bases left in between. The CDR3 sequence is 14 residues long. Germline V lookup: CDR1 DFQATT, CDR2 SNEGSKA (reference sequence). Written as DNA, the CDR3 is TGCAGTGCTAGCGGGCCAGGCTCCTACAATGAGCAGTTCTTC. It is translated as CSASGPGSYNEQFF.

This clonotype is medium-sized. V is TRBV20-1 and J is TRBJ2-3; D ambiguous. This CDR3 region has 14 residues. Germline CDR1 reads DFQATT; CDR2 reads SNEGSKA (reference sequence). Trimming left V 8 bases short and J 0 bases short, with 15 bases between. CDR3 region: CSPRKSKSTDTQYF. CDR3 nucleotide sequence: TGCAGTCCTCGAAAGAGCAAAAGCACAGATACGCAGTATTTT.

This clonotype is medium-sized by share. In DNA form, the CDR3 reads TGTGCCATCAGGGGAGGGGGGACCGACCGCTATGGCTACACCTTC. This encodes CAIRGGGTDRYGYTF. V and J are TRBV10-3 and TRBJ1-2; tentative D call: TRBD1 (6 bases). Germline CDR1 reads ENHRY; CDR2 reads SYGVKD. This CDR3 has 15 amino acids. V was trimmed by 6 bases and J by 4 bases, leaving 18 bases between them.

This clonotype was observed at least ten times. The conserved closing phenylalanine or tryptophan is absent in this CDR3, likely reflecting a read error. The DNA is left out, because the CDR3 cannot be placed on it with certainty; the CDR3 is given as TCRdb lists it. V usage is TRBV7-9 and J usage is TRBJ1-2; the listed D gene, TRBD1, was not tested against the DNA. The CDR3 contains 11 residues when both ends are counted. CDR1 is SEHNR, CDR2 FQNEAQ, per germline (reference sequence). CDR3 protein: CASSPQGRGRL.

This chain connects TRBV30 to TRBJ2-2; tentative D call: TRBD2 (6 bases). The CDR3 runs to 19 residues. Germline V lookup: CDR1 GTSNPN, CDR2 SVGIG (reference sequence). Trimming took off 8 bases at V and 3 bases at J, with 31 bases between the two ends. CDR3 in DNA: TGTGCCCTGAGTGTACGAGGGAAGGTCGGGCGGGGTGACACCGGGGAGCTGTTTTTT. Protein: CALSVRGKVGRGDTGELFF.

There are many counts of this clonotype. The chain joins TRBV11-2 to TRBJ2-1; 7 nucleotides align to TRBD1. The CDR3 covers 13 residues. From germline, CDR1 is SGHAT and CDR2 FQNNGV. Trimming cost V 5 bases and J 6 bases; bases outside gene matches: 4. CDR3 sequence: CASSPTGSNEQFF. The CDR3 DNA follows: TGTGCCAGCAGCCCGACAGGGAGCAATGAGCAGTTCTTC.

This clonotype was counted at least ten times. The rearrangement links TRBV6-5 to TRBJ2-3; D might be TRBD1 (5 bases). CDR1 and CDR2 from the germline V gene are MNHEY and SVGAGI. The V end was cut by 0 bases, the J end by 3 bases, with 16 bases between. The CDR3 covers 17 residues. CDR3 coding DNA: TGTGCCAGCAGTTACTCCGACAGTGGGTTCGGGACAGATACGCAGTATTTT. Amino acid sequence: CASSYSDSGFGTDTQYF.

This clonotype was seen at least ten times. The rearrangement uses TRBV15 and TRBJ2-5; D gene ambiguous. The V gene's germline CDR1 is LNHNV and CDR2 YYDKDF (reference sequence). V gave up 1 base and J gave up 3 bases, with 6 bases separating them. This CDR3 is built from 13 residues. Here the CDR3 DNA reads TGTGCCACCAGCAGAGGAGACAAAGAGACCCAGTACTTC. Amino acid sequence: CATSRGDKETQYF.